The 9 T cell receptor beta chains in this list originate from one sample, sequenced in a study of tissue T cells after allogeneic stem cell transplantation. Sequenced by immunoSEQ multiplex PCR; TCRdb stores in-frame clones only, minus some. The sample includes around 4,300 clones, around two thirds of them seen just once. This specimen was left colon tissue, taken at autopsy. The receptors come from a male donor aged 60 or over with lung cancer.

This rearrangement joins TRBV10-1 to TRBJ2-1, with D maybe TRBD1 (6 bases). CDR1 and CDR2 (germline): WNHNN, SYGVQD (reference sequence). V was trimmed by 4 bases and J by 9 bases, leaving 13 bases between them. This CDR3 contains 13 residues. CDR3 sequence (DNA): TGCGCCAGCAGTGTAACTTTGGGGGCTGAGCAGTTCTTC. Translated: CASSVTLGAEQFF.

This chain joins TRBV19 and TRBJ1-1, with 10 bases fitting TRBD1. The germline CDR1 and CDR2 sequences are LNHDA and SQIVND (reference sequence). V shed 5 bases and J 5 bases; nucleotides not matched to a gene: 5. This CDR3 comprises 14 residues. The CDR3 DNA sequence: TGTGCCAGTAGTCGACAGGGGGCTGGGACTGAAGCTTTCTTT. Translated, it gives CASSRQGAGTEAFF.

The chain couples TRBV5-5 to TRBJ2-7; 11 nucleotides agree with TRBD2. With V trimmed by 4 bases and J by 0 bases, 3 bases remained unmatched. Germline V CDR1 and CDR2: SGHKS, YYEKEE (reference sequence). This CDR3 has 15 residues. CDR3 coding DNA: TGTGCCAGCAGCCAAACTAGCGGGAGCTCCTACGAGCAGTACTTC. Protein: CASSQTSGSSYEQYF.

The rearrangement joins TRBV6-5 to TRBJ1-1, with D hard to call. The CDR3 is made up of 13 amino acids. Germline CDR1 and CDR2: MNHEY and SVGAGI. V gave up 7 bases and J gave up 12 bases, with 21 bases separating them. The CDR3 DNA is TGTGCCAGCACCCTAGGTTTTGGCACGCGACCTTTCTTT. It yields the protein CASTLGFGTRPFF.

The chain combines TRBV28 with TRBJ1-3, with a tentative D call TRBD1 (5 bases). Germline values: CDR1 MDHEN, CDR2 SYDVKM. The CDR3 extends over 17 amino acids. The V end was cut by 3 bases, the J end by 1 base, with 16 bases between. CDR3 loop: CASSFQRWGISGNTIYF. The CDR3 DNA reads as TGTGCCAGCAGTTTTCAACGGTGGGGGATATCTGGAAACACCATATATTTT. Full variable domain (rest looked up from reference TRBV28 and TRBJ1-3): DVKVTQSSRYLVKRTGEKVFLECVQDMDHENMFWYRQDPGLGLRLIYFSYDVKMKEKGDIPEGYSVSREKKERFSLILESASTNQTSMYLCASSFQRWGISGNTIYFGEGSWLTVV.

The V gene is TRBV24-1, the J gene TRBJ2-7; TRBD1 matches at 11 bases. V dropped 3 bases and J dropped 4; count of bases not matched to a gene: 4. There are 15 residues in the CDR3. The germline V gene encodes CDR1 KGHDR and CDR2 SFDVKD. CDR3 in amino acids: CATSDPGTGGYEQYF. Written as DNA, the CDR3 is TGTGCCACCAGTGATCCAGGGACAGGGGGGTACGAGCAGTACTTC.

The CDR3 protein is CASSSGSDFYNEQFF. CDR3 bases: TGTGCCAGCAGCTCCGGATCTGATTTTTACAATGAGCAGTTCTTC. The chain uses TRBV7-3 and TRBJ2-1; D is unclear. This CDR3 is 15 amino acids long. From germline, CDR1 is SGHTA and CDR2 FQGTGA. The V gene lost 4 bases and the J gene lost 4 bases, with 14 bases spanning the gap.

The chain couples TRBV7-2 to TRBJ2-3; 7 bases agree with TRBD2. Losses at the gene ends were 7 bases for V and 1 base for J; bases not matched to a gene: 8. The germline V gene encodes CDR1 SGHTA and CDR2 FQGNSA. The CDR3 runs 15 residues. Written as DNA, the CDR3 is TGTGCCAGCATACGAGGGCTAGCGGGCACAGATACGCAGTATTTT. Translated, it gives CASIRGLAGTDTQYF.

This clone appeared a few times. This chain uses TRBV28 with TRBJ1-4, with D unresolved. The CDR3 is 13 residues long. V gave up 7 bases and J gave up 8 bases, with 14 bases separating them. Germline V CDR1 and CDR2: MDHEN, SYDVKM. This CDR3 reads CASTPGRGEKLFF. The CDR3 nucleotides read TGTGCCAGCACTCCCGGCCGGGGAGAAAAACTGTTTTTT.